Here is one T cell receptor beta chain with its context. The entry originates in a study of blood T cell repertoires in COVID-19. Background on the study: The study drew acute and convalescent COVID-19 samples from the United States, Italy and Spain.

The germline V gene encodes CDR1 MNHNS and CDR2 SASEGT. Trimming cost V 2 bases and J 5 bases, with 15 bases left between them. The CDR3 loop spans 15 amino acids. Original methodology: Nucleated cell number was recorded as an estimate derived from reference gene primer amplification. Sequencing used immunoSEQ multiplex PCR; TCRdb keeps in-frame clones, though not all of them. The DNA was the basis for D and trimming; V, J and clone size are from that table. The sample records around 100,000 clones, more than 70% being singletons. The sequence came from a human donor in a cohort sampled during active COVID-19. What was sequenced was peripheral blood. The chain joins TRBV6-1 to TRBJ2-5; a possible D gene is TRBD1 (8 bases). CDR3 amino acids: CASSEIGQGGETQYF. For the CDR3, the DNA is TGTGCCAGCAGTGAAATTGGACAGGGAGGGGAGACCCAGTACTTC.